This T cell receptor (beta chain) was observed in a study of control samples from healthy donors and cancer patients. Only one count was recorded for this clone. The assay was immunoSEQ multiplex PCR, and TCRdb's table has in-frame clones only and misses some. Among some 25,000 clones listed, around four fifths were seen once. The sample comprised PBMCs. The receptor was isolated from a man aged 55 to 69 with colorectal cancer.

The CDR3 sequence is CASKTQGSNTEAFF. The CDR3 nucleotides are TGCGCCAGCAAGACACAGGGGTCGAACACTGAAGCTTTCTTT. The J gene is TRBJ1-1, the V gene TRBV5-1; the match to TRBD1 covers 7 bases. The V gene's germline CDR1 is SGHRS and CDR2 YFSETQ. V shed 6 bases, J shed 1 base, and the junction held 6 bases outside the gene matches. The CDR3 has 14 residues.